This TCR beta chain comes out of a study of blood T cells in healthy people across ages. Primed by a sample-barcoded 5' primer and a J-beta primer mix, a second PCR proceeded for about 6 to 12 cycles. TCRdb ran MiXCR on the 5' RACE reads and lists one entry per CDR3 protein. Of approximately 1,000,000 distinct CDR3 sequences in the sample, approximately 38% were seen once. The sample holds a few counts of this clonotype. Its target is unknown. Overall study results and limits: The CMV status of each donor remained undetermined, and this could have confounded shifts in expanded clonotypes.

Germline loops: CDR1 SGHTA, CDR2 FQGNSA. CDR3 size: 15 residues. Trimming took 2 bases from V and 2 from J, leaving 11 bases between them. This receptor was obtained from a man between 18 and 35 years old in good health. The chain recombines TRBV7-2 with TRBJ2-3; D might be TRBD1 (5 bases). Sequencing was done on a sample of blood. The CDR3 DNA sequence: TGTGCCAGCAGCTTATACAGGCGGCTCACAGATACGCAGTATTTT. Protein product: CASSLYRRLTDTQYF.